This T cell receptor (beta chain) is drawn from a study of blood T cells in healthy people across ages (dated by TCRdb to about 2015). Study-wide context: In model experiments, roughly one uniquely barcoded TCR beta cDNA molecule per two T cells was captured by template switching. Age-related changes in TCR beta repertoire diversity were measured in the study by deep sequencing normalized with unique cDNA molecular identifiers. Donors were grouped into four age groups: young (average about 15 years), middle-aged (approximately 41), aged (approximately 67) and long-lived (around 80). Donors of different ages were randomly distributed across sequencing lanes to avoid experimental bias. Using the same blood draw, the study looked at two additional independent replicas of 1 million unique cDNA reads for two donors, one aged 18 to 30 and the other aged 80 or older. Broad study findings and their caveats: Because profiling used bulk unsorted PBMCs, naive and antigen-experienced compartments could not be compared conclusively. Donor CMV infection status was unknown, potentially confounding age-related changes in expanded clonotypes. Estimates of total diversity based on one million sequenced T cells were considered lower bounds and underestimates. As age increased, observed TCR beta diversity per million T cells dropped in a roughly linear way, and a significant reduction was already evident by age around 41. Observed TCR beta diversity correlated strongly with the percentage of naive T cells measured by flow cytometry. Compared with the aged group, the long-lived group had more naive CD4+ T cells, fewer expanded clones and increased TCR diversity, a pattern suggesting age selection.

Systemically healthy Caucasian individuals from Russia, around 38 in total and aged roughly 6 to 95 years, were included as donors. Each donor gave around 9.8 milliliters of peripheral blood, collected into EDTA-treated Vacutainer tubes. Ficoll-Paque density-gradient centrifugation was used to isolate PBMCs, with at least 6.5 million obtained per sample. Total RNA was extracted from PBMCs with Trizol reagent, with at least 5 micrograms obtained per sample. Naive CD45RAhigh/CD27high T cell percentages were measured by flow cytometry on a PBMC aliquot from every donor. Library generation was performed with 5' RACE. TCRdb records Illumina HiSeq 2500 as the sequencer. A second roughly 7 to 11 cycle PCR used a sample-barcoded 5' primer and a J-beta primer mix. A unique molecular identifier was introduced onto each TCR beta cDNA molecule by a template-switch 5' adaptor carrying 12 random nucleotides. At least 3 million CDR3-containing paired-end reads were obtained from each sample. First-strand cDNA was synthesized from all RNA with the Mint cDNA synthesis kit, primed by a TRBC-specific oligonucleotide. Following uracil-DNA glycosylase treatment, a first 18-cycle PCR with universal primers M1SS and BC2_uni_R was performed on all cDNA. The paper's processing steps were these. For normalization, 1 million high-quality reads, each with a distinct molecular identifier, were randomly selected from each sample. Reads with shared molecular identifiers were discarded instead of being binned into consensus sequences. MiTCR, set to a Q25 quality threshold and the strictest error-elimination algorithm, was used for CDR3 identification, clonotype clustering and error correction. Lower-bound total TCR beta diversity was estimated with a nonparametric unseen species model using Euler transformation. The public sequencing data were trimmed at Q25 with fastp and processed into clonotypes with MiXCR by TCRdb, which kept only in-frame beta chains. Identical CDR3 protein sequences are pooled into one entry, listed with their most common genes and DNA. The V and J calls here are based on TCRdb, not the publication. The sample has about 2 million distinct CDR3 sequences on record, around half of them singletons. The ten biggest clones cover approximately 2.1% of the sample.

Via the germline V gene (reference sequence), CDR1 is DFQATT and CDR2 SNEGSKA. V is cut by 1 base and J by 7 bases, and the space between the germline ends is 26 bases. The CDR3 spans 18 residues, from the cysteine through the phenylalanine. Left in the record is the CDR3 DNA by itself, 54 bases read in frame from the first base. Comment on this clonotype: Its antigen is currently not known. No much larger clonotype is one base removed from it; base qualities were not supplied.

The sequence came from a woman in her forties in good health. What was sequenced was blood. The chain uses TRBV20-1 and TRBJ2-1; the D region possibly corresponds to TRBD2 (7 bases align). Here the CDR3 is given as CSARGGGVGVVKYNEQFF. The base sequence is TGCAGTGCTAGAGGAGGGGGGGTAGGAGTTGTGAAGTATAATGAGCAGTTCTTC.